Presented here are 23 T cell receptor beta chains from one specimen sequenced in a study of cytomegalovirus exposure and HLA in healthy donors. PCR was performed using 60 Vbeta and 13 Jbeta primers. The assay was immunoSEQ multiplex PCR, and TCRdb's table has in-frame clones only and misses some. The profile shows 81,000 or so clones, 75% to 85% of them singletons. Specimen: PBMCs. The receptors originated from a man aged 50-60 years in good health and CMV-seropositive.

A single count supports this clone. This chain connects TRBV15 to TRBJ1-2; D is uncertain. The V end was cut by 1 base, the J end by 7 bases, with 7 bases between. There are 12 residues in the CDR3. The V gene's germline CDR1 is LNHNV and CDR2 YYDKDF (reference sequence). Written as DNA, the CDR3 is TGTGCCACCAGCAGAGGGGGAGTTGGCTACACCTTC. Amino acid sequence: CATSRGGVGYTF. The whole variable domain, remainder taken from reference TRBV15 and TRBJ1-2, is DAMVIQNPRYQVTQFGKPVTLSCSQTLNHNVMYWYQQKSSQAPKLLFHYYDKDFNNEADTPDNFQSRRPNTSFCFLDIRSPGLGDTAMYLCATSRGGVGYTFGSGTRLTVV.

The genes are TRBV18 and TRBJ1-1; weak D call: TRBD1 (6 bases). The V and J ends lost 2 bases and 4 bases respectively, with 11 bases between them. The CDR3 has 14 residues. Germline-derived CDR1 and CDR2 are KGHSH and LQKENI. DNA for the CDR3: TGTGCCAGCTCACCATCAGGGGAGATCACTGAAGCTTTCTTT. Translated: CASSPSGEITEAFF.

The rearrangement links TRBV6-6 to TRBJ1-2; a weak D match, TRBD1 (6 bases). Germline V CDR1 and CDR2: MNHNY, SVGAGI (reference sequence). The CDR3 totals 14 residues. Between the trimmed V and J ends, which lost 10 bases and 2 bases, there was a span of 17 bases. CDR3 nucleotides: TGTGCCACCTTGACCAGGACAGAAAACTATGGCTACACCTTC. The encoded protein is CATLTRTENYGYTF.

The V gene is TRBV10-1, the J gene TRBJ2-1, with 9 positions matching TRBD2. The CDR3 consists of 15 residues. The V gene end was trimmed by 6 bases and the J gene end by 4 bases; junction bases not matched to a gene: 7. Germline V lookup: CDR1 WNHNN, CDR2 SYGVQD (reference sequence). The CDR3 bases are TGCGCCAGCAGGACCTATAGCGGGAGTTACAATGAGCAGTTCTTC. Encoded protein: CASRTYSGSYNEQFF.

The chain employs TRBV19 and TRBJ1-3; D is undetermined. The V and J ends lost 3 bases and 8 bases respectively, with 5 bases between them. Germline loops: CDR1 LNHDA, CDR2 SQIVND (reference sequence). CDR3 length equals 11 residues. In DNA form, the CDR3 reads TGTGCCAGTAGTATCGGGGACACCATATATTTT. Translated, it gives CASSIGDTIYF.

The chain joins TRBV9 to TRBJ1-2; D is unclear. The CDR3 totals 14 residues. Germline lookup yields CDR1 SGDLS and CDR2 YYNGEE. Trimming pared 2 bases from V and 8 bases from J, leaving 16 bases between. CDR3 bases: TGTGCCAGCAGCGTTACGACAAACTCGGGGGGCTACACCTTC. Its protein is CASSVTTNSGGYTF.

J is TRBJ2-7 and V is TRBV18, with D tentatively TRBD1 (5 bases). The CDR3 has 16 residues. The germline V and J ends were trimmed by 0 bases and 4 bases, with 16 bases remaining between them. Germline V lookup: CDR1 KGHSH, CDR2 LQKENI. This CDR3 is CASSPPGPQVRYEQYF. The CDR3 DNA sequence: TGTGCCAGCTCACCACCGGGGCCCCAAGTGAGGTACGAGCAGTACTTC.

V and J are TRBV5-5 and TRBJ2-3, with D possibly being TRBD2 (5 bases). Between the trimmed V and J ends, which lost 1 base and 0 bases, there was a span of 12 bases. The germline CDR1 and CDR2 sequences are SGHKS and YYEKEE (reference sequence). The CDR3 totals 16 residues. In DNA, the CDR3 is TGTGCCAGCAGCTTGACGAGGGTTCCTAGCACAGATACGCAGTATTTT. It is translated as CASSLTRVPSTDTQYF. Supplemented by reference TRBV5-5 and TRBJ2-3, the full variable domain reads DAGVTQSPTHLIKTRGQQVTLRCSPISGHKSVSWYQQVLGQGPQFIFQYYEKEERGRGNFPDRFSARQFPNYSSELNVNALLLGDSALYLCASSLTRVPSTDTQYFGPGTRLTVL.

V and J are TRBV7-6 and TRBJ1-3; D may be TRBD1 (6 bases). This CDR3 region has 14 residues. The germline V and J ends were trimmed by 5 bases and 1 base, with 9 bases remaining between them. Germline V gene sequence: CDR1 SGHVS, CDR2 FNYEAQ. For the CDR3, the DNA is TGTGCCAGCAGCGACAGGATTTCTGGAAACACCATATATTTT. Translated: CASSDRISGNTIYF.

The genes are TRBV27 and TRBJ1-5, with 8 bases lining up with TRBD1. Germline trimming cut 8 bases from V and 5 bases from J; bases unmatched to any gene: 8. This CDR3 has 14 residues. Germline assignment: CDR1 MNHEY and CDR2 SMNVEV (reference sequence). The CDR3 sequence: CASRSGQGDQPQHF. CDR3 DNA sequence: TGTGCCAGCCGATCCGGACAGGGTGATCAGCCCCAGCATTTT.

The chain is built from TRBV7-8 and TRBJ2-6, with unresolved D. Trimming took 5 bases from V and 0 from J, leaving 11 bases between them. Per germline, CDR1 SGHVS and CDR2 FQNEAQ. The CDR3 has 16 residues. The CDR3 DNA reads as TGTGCCAGCAGCGGATTACAGTTCTCTGGGGCCAACGTCCTGACTTTC. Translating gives CASSGLQFSGANVLTF.

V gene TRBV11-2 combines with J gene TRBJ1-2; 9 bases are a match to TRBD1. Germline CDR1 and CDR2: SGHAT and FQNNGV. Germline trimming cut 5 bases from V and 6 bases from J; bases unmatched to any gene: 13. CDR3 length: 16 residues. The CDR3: CASSDDAGQGLDGYTF. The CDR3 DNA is TGTGCCAGCAGCGACGACGCCGGACAGGGGCTAGATGGCTACACCTTC. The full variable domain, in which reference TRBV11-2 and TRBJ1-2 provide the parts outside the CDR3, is EAGVAQSPRYKIIEKRQSVAFWCNPISGHATLYWYQQILGQGPKLLIQFQNNGVVDDSQLPKDRFSAERLKGVDSTLKIQPAKLEDSAVYLCASSDDAGQGLDGYTFGSGTRLTVV.

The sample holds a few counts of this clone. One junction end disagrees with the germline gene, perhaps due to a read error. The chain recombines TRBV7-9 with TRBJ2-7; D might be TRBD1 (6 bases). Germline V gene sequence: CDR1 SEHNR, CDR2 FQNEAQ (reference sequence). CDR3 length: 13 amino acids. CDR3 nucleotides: TGTTCCAGCAGCTTCGGACAGTCCTACGAGCAGTACTTC. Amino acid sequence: CSSSFGQSYEQYF.

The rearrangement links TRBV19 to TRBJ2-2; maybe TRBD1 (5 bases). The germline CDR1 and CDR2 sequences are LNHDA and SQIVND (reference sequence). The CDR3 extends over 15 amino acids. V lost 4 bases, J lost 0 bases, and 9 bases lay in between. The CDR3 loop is CASSRLDTNTGELFF. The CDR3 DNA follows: TGTGCCAGTAGTAGGTTGGACACGAACACCGGGGAGCTGTTTTTT.

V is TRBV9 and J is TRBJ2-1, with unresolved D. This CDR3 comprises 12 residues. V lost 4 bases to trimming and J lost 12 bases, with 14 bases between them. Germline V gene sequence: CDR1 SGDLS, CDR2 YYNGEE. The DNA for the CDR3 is TGTGCCAGCAGCCCCCCTTCTGAGAGGCAGTTCTTC. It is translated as CASSPPSERQFF.

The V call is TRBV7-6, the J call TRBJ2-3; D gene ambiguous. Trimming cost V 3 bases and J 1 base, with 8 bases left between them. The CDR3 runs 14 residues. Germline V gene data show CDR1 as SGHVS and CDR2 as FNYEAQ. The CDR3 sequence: CASSFASGTDTQYF. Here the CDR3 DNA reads TGTGCCAGCAGCTTCGCGTCCGGCACAGATACGCAGTATTTT.

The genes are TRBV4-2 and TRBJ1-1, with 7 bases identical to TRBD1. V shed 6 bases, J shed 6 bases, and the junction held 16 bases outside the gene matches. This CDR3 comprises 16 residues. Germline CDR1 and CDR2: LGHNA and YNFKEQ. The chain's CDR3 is CASSLRGAGGDSEAFF. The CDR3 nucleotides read TGTGCCAGCAGTCTAAGAGGGGCAGGGGGTGACTCTGAAGCTTTCTTT.

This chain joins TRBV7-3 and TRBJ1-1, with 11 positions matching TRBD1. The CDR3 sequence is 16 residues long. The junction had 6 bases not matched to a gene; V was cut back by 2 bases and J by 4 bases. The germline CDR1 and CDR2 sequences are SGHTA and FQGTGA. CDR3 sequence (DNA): TGTGCCAGCAGCTTAGGAGGACAGGGGGCACGCACTGAAGCTTTCTTT. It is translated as CASSLGGQGARTEAFF. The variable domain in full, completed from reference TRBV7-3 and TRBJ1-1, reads GAGVSQTPSNKVTEKGKYVELRCDPISGHTALYWYRQSLGQGPEFLIYFQGTGAADDSGLPNDRFFAVRPEGSVSTLKIQRTERGDSAVYLCASSLGGQGARTEAFFGQGTRLTVV.

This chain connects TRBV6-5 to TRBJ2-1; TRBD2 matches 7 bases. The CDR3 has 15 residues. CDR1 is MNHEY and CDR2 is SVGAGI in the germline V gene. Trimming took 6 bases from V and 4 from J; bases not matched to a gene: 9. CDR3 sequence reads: CASSPLGGGYNEQFF. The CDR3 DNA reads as TGTGCCAGCAGCCCCCTTGGGGGGGGGTACAATGAGCAGTTCTTC.

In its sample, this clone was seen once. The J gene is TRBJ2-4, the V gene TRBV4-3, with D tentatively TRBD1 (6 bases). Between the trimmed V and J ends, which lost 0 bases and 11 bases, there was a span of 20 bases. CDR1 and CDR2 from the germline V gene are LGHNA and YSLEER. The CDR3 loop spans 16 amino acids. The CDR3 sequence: CASSQDRQGSTKVQYF. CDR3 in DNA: TGCGCCAGCAGCCAAGATCGTCAGGGGTCGACCAAAGTTCAGTACTTC.

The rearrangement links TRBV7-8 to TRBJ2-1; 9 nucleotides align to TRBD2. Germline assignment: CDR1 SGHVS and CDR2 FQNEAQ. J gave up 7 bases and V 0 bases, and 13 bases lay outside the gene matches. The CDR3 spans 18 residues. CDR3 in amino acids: CASSLAEFWREGRNEQFF. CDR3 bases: TGTGCCAGCAGCTTAGCTGAATTCTGGCGGGAGGGCAGGAATGAGCAGTTCTTC.

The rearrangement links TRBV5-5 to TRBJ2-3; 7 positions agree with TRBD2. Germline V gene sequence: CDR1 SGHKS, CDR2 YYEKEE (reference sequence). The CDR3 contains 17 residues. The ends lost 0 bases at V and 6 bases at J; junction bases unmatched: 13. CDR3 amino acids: CASSLGMLGLGPDTQYF. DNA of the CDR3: TGTGCCAGCAGCTTGGGCATGCTTGGACTAGGTCCCGATACGCAGTATTTT.

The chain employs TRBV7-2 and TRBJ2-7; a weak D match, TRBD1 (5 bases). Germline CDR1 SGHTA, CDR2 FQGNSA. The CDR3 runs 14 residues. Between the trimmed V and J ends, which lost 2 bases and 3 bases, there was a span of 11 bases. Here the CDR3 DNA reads TGTGCCAGCAGCTTAAGCAGGGAAGGCTACGAGCAGTACTTC. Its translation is CASSLSREGYEQYF.